The present entry profiles one T cell receptor (beta chain) with its context. No antigen is known for it. Base qualities are not at hand, and no much larger clone is one base apart. This sample was included in a study of CD4 T cell repertoires in COVID-19 (dated by TCRdb to the early 2020s). Notes on the research overall: For cross-reactivity analysis, CFSE-low cells were expanded with IL-2 for 10 days and were then relabeled and restimulated with spike proteins from other coronaviruses. In COVID-19-recovered individuals, the study described naturally processed CD4+ T cell responses to SARS-CoV-2 spike and nucleoprotein and used TCR Vbeta sequencing to evaluate clonal composition. In three recovered individuals, the TCR Vbeta repertoire of SARS-CoV-2-reactive T cells was analyzed at the subset level.

What the work shows at the level of the full study, not this receptor alone: Consistent with cross-reactivity, between about 6.5 and 27% of SARS-CoV-2 clonotypes also showed up in secondary cultures stimulated with SARS-CoV and/or HKU1 spike. Two or all three memory subsets shared several of the most expanded SARS-CoV-2-reactive clonotypes, which suggests intraclonal diversification.

Libraries were constructed by the immunoSEQ multiplex PCR assay. Per the source publication's procedure: The Chao-Jaccard similarity index and the number of shared clonotypes were used to measure repertoire overlap between subsets. The source is immuneACCESS, and TCRdb retained only in-frame sequences with V and J called. Part of the clones is not carried over; for the studies checked, unresolved V genes explain less than half of this, and the remainder is unexplained. D and trimming were read from the DNA, whereas the V and J calls and clone size are those reported in that table. The sample table lists about 22,000 clones, roughly 84% of them with a count of one. The ten largest clones represent approximately 0.6% of the sample. Uncultured memory T cell samples were subjected to sequencing directly after ex vivo isolation. CD4+ total memory, central memory, effector memory and circulating T follicular helper cells were isolated from peripheral blood mononuclear cells.

The sequence was collected from a human donor who had COVID-19. The sequencing here drew on central memory CD4+ T cells from blood, taken before the COVID-19 pandemic. The sample's cell subset or site label is to be understood as: CD4+ T central memory cells.

The nucleotide sequence is given as TGTGCCAGCAGCGAGTGGAGCGGGAATAATTCACCCCTCCACTTT. This gives the protein CASSEWSGNNSPLHF. The V and J genes are TRBV14 and TRBJ1-6, with the D gene not clear enough to name. Looking up the germline V gene yields CDR1 SGHDN and CDR2 FVKESK. Trimming takes 5 bases from V and 5 bases from J, and the germline ends sit 13 bases apart. The CDR3, cysteine through phenylalanine, is 15 amino acids long. Only the CDR3 DNA is retained, 45 bases long and in frame from the first base.